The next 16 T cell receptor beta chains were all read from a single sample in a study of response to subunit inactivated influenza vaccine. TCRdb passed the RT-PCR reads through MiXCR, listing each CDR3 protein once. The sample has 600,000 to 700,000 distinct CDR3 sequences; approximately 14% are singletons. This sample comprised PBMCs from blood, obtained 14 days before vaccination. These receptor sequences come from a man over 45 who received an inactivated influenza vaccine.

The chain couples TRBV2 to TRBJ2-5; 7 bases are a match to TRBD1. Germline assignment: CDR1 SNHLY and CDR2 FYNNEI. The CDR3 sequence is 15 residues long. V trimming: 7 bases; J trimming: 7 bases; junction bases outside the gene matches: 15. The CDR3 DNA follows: TGTGCCAGCACCTGGGGACAGACTAATTCAGCGACCCAGTACTTC. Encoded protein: CASTWGQTNSATQYF.

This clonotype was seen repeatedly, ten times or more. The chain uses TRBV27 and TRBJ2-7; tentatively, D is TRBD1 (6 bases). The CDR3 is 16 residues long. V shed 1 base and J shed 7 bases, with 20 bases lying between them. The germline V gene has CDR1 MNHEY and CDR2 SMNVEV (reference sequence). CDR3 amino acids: CASSLFPGDRMGEQYF. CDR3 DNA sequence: TGTGCCAGCAGTTTATTCCCCGGAGACAGGATGGGAGAGCAGTACTTC.

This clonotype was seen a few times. The CDR3 nucleotides are TGTGCCACCAGTGATGAACAGGGGTTTCGGCAAGAGACCCAGTACTTC. Translating gives CATSDEQGFRQETQYF. The V gene is TRBV24-1, the J gene TRBJ2-5; 7 nucleotides agree with TRBD1. V dropped 3 bases and J dropped 2; count of bases not matched to a gene: 8. Germline V gives CDR1 KGHDR, CDR2 SFDVKD. This CDR3 region has 16 residues.

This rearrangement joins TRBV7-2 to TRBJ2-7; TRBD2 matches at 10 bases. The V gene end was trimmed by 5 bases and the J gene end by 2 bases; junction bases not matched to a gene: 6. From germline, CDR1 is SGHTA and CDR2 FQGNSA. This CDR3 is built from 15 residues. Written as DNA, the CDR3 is TGTGCCAGCAGCGTTCTAGCGGGGGATACCTACGAGCAGTACTTC. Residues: CASSVLAGDTYEQYF.

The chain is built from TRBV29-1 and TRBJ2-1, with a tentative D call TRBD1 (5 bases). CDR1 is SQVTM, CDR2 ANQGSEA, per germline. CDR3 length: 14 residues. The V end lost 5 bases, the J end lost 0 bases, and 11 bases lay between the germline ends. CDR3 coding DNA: TGCAGCGTTCCAAGGACATACTCCTACAATGAGCAGTTCTTC. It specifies CSVPRTYSYNEQFF.

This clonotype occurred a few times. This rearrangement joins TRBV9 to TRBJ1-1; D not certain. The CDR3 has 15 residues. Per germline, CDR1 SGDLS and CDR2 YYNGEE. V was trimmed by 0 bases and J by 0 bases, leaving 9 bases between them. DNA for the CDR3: TGTGCCAGCAGCGTAGACAGCGTCATGAACACTGAAGCTTTCTTT. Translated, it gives CASSVDSVMNTEAFF. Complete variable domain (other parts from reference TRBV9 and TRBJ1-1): DSGVTQTPKHLITATGQRVTLRCSPRSGDLSVYWYQQSLDQGLQFLIQYYNGEERAKGNILERFSAQQFPDLHSELNLSSLELGDSALYFCASSVDSVMNTEAFFGQGTRLTVV.

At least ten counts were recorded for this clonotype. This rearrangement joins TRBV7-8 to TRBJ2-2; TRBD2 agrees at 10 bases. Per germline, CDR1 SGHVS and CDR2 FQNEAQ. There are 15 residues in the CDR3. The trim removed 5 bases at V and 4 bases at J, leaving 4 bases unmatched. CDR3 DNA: TGTGCCAGCAGCCTTAGACTAGCGGGCACCGGGGAGCTGTTTTTT. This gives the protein CASSLRLAGTGELFF.

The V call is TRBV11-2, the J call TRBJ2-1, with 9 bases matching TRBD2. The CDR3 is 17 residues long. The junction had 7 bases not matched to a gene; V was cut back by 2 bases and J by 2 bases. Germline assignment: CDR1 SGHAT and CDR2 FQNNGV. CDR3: CASSLRPGGRAYNEQFF. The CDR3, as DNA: TGTGCCAGCAGCTTACGACCTGGCGGGAGGGCCTACAATGAGCAGTTCTTC. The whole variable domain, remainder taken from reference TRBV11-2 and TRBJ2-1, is EAGVAQSPRYKIIEKRQSVAFWCNPISGHATLYWYQQILGQGPKLLIQFQNNGVVDDSQLPKDRFSAERLKGVDSTLKIQPAKLEDSAVYLCASSLRPGGRAYNEQFFGPGTRLTVL.

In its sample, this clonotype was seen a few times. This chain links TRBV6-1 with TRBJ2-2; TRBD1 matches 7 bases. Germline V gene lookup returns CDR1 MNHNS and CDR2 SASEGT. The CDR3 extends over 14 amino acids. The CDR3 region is CAHRQGQNTGELFF. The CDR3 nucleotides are TGTGCTCACCGACAGGGACAGAACACCGGGGAGCTGTTTTTT.

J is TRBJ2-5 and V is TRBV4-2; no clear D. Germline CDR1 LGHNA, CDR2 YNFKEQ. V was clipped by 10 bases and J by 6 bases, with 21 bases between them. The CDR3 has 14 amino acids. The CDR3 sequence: CAMGPEPEVKTQYF. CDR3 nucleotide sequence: TGTGCCATGGGCCCTGAACCCGAAGTCAAGACCCAGTACTTC.

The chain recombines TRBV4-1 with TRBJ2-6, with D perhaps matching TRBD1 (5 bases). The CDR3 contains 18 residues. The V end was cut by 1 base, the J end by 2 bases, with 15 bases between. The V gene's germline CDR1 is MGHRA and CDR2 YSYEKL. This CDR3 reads CASSQGVLVGAGANVLTF. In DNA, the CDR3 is TGCGCCAGCAGCCAAGGGGTGTTGGTAGGGGCTGGGGCCAACGTCCTGACTTTC.

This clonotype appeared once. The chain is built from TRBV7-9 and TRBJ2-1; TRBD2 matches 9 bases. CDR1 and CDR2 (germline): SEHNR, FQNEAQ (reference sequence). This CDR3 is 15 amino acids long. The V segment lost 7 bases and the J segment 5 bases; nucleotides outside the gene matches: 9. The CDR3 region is CASTLVAGANNEQFF. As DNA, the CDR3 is TGTGCCAGCACCCTCGTAGCGGGAGCGAACAATGAGCAGTTCTTC.

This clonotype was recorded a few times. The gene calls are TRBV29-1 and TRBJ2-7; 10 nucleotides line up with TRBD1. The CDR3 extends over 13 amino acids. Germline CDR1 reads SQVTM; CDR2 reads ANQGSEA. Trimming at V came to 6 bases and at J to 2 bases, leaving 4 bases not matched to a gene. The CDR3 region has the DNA TGCAGCGTGGGGGGGACAGGGGCCTACGAGCAGTACTTC. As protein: CSVGGTGAYEQYF.

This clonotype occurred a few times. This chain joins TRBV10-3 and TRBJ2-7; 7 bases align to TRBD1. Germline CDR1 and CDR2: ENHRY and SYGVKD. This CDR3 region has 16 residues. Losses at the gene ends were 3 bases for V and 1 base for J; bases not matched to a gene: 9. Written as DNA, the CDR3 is TGTGCCATCAGTGATTCACGGCCGGGACAGTCCTACGAGCAGTACTTC. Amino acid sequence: CAISDSRPGQSYEQYF.

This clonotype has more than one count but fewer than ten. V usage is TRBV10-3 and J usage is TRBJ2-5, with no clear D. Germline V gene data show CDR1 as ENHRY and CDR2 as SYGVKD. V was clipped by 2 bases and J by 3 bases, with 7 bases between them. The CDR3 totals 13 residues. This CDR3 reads CAISETAKETQYF. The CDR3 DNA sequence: TGTGCCATCAGTGAGACAGCGAAAGAGACCCAGTACTTC.

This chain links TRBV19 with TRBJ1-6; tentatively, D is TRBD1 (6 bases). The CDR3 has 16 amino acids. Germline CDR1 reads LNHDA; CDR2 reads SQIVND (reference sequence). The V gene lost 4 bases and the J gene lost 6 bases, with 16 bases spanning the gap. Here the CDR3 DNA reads TGTGCCAGTAGTACGACAGGCCTGCGGGGTAATTCACCCCTCCACTTT. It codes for CASSTTGLRGNSPLHF.